This T cell receptor (beta chain) was obtained from a study of cytomegalovirus exposure and HLA in healthy donors. The germline CDR1 and CDR2 sequences are SGHKS and YYEKEE (reference sequence). V dropped 0 bases and J dropped 1 base, with 7 bases sitting between them. The CDR3 spans 14 residues. Donors in the study were healthy people who gave bone marrow. The PCR employed 60 Vbeta primers together with 13 Jbeta primers. Only in-frame clones appear in the TCRdb table, and some are missing; sequencing was by immunoSEQ multiplex PCR. This repertoire shows roughly 160,000 clones, about 80% found once; its top ten account for 1%.

This sequence joins TRBV5-5 and TRBJ1-1; D gene unclear. This sequence originates from a woman in her forties or fifties in good health and CMV-seropositive. Material for sequencing was PBMCs. The CDR3 reads CASSLAGRNTEAFF. The CDR3 bases are TGTGCCAGCAGCTTGGCCGGGAGGAACACTGAAGCTTTCTTT.